This passage covers 29 T cell receptor beta chains from one sample sequenced in a study of blood T cell repertoires in COVID-19. Sequenced by immunoSEQ multiplex PCR; TCRdb stores in-frame clones only, minus some. Among 230,000 or so clones listed, around 81% were seen once. Sequencing input: peripheral blood. All receptors come from a woman of 80 years or more with COVID-19, enrolled during active disease.

CDR3 coding DNA: TGTGCCACCAGCCCTGGGAGGAGTCTGGGAGGCACCGGGGAGCTGTTTTTT. It translates to CATSPGRSLGGTGELFF. This sequence joins TRBV15 and TRBJ2-2, with D perhaps TRBD2 (6 bases). Germline V CDR1 and CDR2: LNHNV, YYDKDF (reference sequence). The CDR3 runs 17 residues. Trimming removed 5 bases at V and 4 bases at J, with 20 bases between.

The rearrangement joins TRBV2 to TRBJ1-5; tentative D call: TRBD1 (6 bases). CDR3 length equals 15 residues. Trimming stripped 5 bases from V and 6 bases from J, with 17 bases between. Germline CDR1 SNHLY, CDR2 FYNNEI. The CDR3 DNA sequence: TGTGCCAGCAGTTCCGGAACAGGGAAGATTCAGCCCCAGCATTTT. Translation gives CASSSGTGKIQPQHF.

The chain is built from TRBV7-9 and TRBJ2-6; D unclear. This CDR3 comprises 13 residues. In germline, CDR1 is SEHNR, CDR2 FQNEAQ (reference sequence). V shed 10 bases and J shed 0 bases, with 7 bases lying between them. CDR3 amino acids: CATKSSGANVLTF. CDR3 nucleotides: TGTGCCACCAAGAGCTCTGGGGCCAACGTCCTGACTTTC.

The CDR3 region has the DNA TGTGCCAGCAGTTCCGTCTCCCTGGTAGCGGGAGGGGACGAGCAGTACTTC. This sequence encodes CASSSVSLVAGGDEQYF. The chain uses TRBV28 and TRBJ2-7; 11 bases line up with TRBD2. Germline assignment: CDR1 MDHEN and CDR2 SYDVKM. J lost 5 bases, V lost 4 bases, and 13 bases had no gene match. This CDR3 comprises 17 residues.

The J gene is TRBJ2-1, the V gene TRBV2; D unresolved. CDR3 length: 13 amino acids. Germline V gene lookup returns CDR1 SNHLY and CDR2 FYNNEI. Trimming shortened V by 6 bases and J by 8 bases, and 14 bases separated the two germline ends. CDR3 in DNA: TGTGCCAGCAGGCCCGACTTTCGGGATGAGCAGTTCTTC. Translated: CASRPDFRDEQFF.

The chain is built from TRBV7-2 and TRBJ2-7; the D gene is possibly TRBD2 (5 bases). Trimming removed 2 bases at V and 4 bases at J, with 12 bases between. The CDR3 spans 14 residues. Germline V CDR1 and CDR2: SGHTA, FQGNSA. In DNA form, the CDR3 reads TGTGCCAGCAGCTTACAAGACCGACTATACGAGCAGTACTTC. Residues: CASSLQDRLYEQYF.

The rearrangement links TRBV29-1 to TRBJ2-1, with 14 bases lining up with TRBD2. CDR1 is SQVTM, CDR2 ANQGSEA, per germline. CDR3 length: 13 residues. Germline trimming cut 7 bases from V and 8 bases from J; bases unmatched to any gene: 4. In DNA form, the CDR3 reads TGCAGCGCGACTAGCGGGAGGGTTGATGAGCAGTTCTTC. Its protein product is CSATSGRVDEQFF.

The DNA for the CDR3 is TGTGCCAGCAGCTTGGAAGGGGGTGGCGGTCAGCCCCAGCATTTT. Translated: CASSLEGGGGQPQHF. The rearrangement uses TRBV5-5 and TRBJ1-5; D is perhaps TRBD1 (6 bases). CDR1 and CDR2 (germline): SGHKS, YYEKEE (reference sequence). This CDR3 has 15 amino acids. V lost 0 bases and J 6 bases, leaving 13 bases between the germline ends. The entire variable domain, with the rest obtained from reference TRBV5-5 and TRBJ1-5, is as follows: DAGVTQSPTHLIKTRGQQVTLRCSPISGHKSVSWYQQVLGQGPQFIFQYYEKEERGRGNFPDRFSARQFPNYSSELNVNALLLGDSALYLCASSLEGGGGQPQHFGDGTRLSIL.

This clone was recorded a few times. The rearrangement links TRBV7-9 to TRBJ1-1; 7 bases match TRBD1. V shed 6 bases, J shed 7 bases, and the junction held 14 bases outside the gene matches. The CDR3 length is 15 residues. The germline CDR1 and CDR2 sequences are SEHNR and FQNEAQ (reference sequence). CDR3 in DNA: TGTGCCAGCAGATACGGGACAGAGGGGGGATTTGAAGCTTTCTTT. Translating it yields CASRYGTEGGFEAFF.

With regard to this clone: Sequence at one end of the junction differs from germline and may be a read error. The CDR3 loop reads CAWSVDTEAFF. DNA for the CDR3: TGTGCCTGGAGCGTGGACACGGAAGCTTTCTTT. This sequence joins TRBV30 and TRBJ1-1; D may be TRBD1 (5 bases). Germline V lookup: CDR1 GTSNPN, CDR2 SVGIG (reference sequence). The CDR3 has 11 amino acids.

This sequence joins TRBV15 and TRBJ1-5; D possibly corresponds to TRBD1 (5 bases). This CDR3 is built from 16 residues. V lost 1 base and J 4 bases, leaving 14 bases between the germline ends. Germline CDR1 is LNHNV and CDR2 is YYDKDF (reference sequence). The CDR3 loop reads CATSRGIGAENQPQHF. The CDR3 DNA sequence: TGTGCCACCAGCAGAGGGATAGGGGCAGAAAATCAGCCCCAGCATTTT.

DNA for the CDR3: TGTGCCAGCAGTTCCGGGGGGGCTATCAATCAGCCCCAGCATTTT. Translation: CASSSGGAINQPQHF. This chain connects TRBV7-2 to TRBJ1-5; a possible D gene is TRBD1 (6 bases). This CDR3 is 15 amino acids long. The ends were cut back, 6 bases at V and 3 bases at J, with 15 bases in the middle. Germline V lookup: CDR1 SGHTA, CDR2 FQGNSA.

In nucleotides, the CDR3 is TGTGCCAGTAGTCCCACAGGGTCTCAGCCCCAGCATTTT. This encodes CASSPTGSQPQHF. This chain links TRBV19 with TRBJ1-5, with a weak D call TRBD1 (6 bases). Trimming left V 5 bases short and J 6 bases short, with 11 bases between. Germline values: CDR1 LNHDA, CDR2 SQIVND (reference sequence). CDR3 length: 13 residues.

V is TRBV11-2 and J is TRBJ1-1, with D unresolved. This CDR3 is 11 amino acids long. From germline, CDR1 is SGHAT and CDR2 FQNNGV. V was shortened by 2 bases and J by 9 bases, with 7 bases between the two germline ends. This CDR3 is CASSLNGQAFF. DNA of the CDR3: TGTGCCAGCAGCTTAAATGGGCAAGCTTTCTTT. Drawing the rest from reference TRBV11-2 and TRBJ1-1, the complete variable domain is EAGVAQSPRYKIIEKRQSVAFWCNPISGHATLYWYQQILGQGPKLLIQFQNNGVVDDSQLPKDRFSAERLKGVDSTLKIQPAKLEDSAVYLCASSLNGQAFFGQGTRLTVV.

The rearrangement uses TRBV18 and TRBJ1-1, with D perhaps matching TRBD1 (6 bases). The germline V and J ends were trimmed by 1 base and 0 bases, with 15 bases remaining between them. Germline loops: CDR1 KGHSH, CDR2 LQKENI. The CDR3 has 17 residues. As DNA, the CDR3 is TGTGCCAGCTCACCACAGCGACAGGCCGTTATGAACACTGAAGCTTTCTTT. It specifies CASSPQRQAVMNTEAFF.

The chain employs TRBV30 and TRBJ2-2; TRBD2 matches at 7 bases. Unmatched junction bases numbered 1, after V lost 3 bases and J lost 0 bases. The CDR3 covers 14 residues. The germline gives CDR1 GTSNPN, CDR2 SVGIG (reference sequence). DNA for the CDR3: TGTGCCTGGAGGGGGGGGACGAACACCGGGGAGCTGTTTTTT. It translates to CAWRGGTNTGELFF.

This clone was seen once. The rearrangement uses TRBV7-9 and TRBJ1-1, with 9 bases lining up with TRBD1. The CDR3 is 15 amino acids. CDR1 is SEHNR and CDR2 is FQNEAQ in the germline V gene (reference sequence). Trimming took 5 bases from V and 2 from J; bases not matched to a gene: 6. Written as DNA, the CDR3 is TGTGCCAGCAGCCTACAGGGGGCCGCTAACACTGAAGCTTTCTTT. It encodes CASSLQGAANTEAFF.

The chain links TRBV20-1 to TRBJ2-7, with TRBD2 identical over 7 bases. The CDR3 is made up of 13 amino acids. The germline gives CDR1 DFQATT, CDR2 SNEGSKA (reference sequence). V gave up 3 bases and J gave up 6 bases; unmatched junction bases: 8. The CDR3 reads CSASFTGGGEQYF. The CDR3 bases are TGCAGTGCTAGTTTTACGGGAGGAGGCGAGCAGTACTTC.

The chain joins TRBV1 to TRBJ2-7; TRBD2 reflects the table's D call only, with no check against the DNA. TRBV1 counts as a pseudogene. The CDR3 runs 14 residues. In DNA form, the CDR3 reads TGCACCAGCAGCCAAGCTAGCGGAAATTACGGGCAGTACTTC. This translates into CTSSQASGNYGQYF.

In its sample, this clone was seen once. The V and J genes are TRBV15 and TRBJ1-5; 10 bases agree with TRBD1. The V and J ends lost 5 bases and 6 bases, in that order; junction bases with no gene match: 4. CDR1 and CDR2 (germline): LNHNV, YYDKDF (reference sequence). The CDR3 contains 14 residues. The CDR3 sequence is CATSGDRGSQPQHF. CDR3 in DNA: TGTGCCACCAGCGGGGACAGGGGAAGTCAGCCCCAGCATTTT.

CDR3 protein: CASSPGTAPGGGYTF. DNA of the CDR3: TGTGCCAGCAGCCCAGGGACAGCGCCAGGGGGGGGCTACACCTTC. The genes are TRBV9 and TRBJ1-2; 7 nucleotides match TRBD1. The CDR3 loop spans 15 amino acids. Germline trimming cut 4 bases from V and 8 bases from J; bases unmatched to any gene: 14. CDR1 is SGDLS and CDR2 is YYNGEE in the germline V gene.

The chain is built from TRBV28 and TRBJ2-1; perhaps TRBD2 as D (7 bases). Germline CDR1 and CDR2: MDHEN and SYDVKM. The V gene lost 2 bases and the J gene lost 8 bases, with 13 bases spanning the gap. The CDR3 is 14 residues long. The chain's CDR3 is CASSLRGGRDEQFF. The CDR3, as DNA: TGTGCCAGCAGTTTAAGGGGGGGACGTGATGAGCAGTTCTTC.

The table lists this clone with a few counts. The chain links TRBV24-1 to TRBJ2-5; maybe TRBD2 (6 bases). V was cut by 10 bases and J by 3 bases, with 14 bases left in between. Per the germline V gene, CDR1 is KGHDR and CDR2 is SFDVKD. The CDR3 sequence is 13 residues long. The CDR3 protein is CATEGTPEETQYF. The CDR3 nucleotides are TGTGCCACGGAAGGGACTCCTGAAGAGACCCAGTACTTC.

This chain links TRBV18 with TRBJ1-2; D perhaps matches TRBD1 (6 bases). The germline CDR1 and CDR2 sequences are KGHSH and LQKENI. CDR3 length: 13 residues. Between the trimmed V and J ends, which lost 2 bases and 6 bases, there was a span of 10 bases. The chain's CDR3 is CASSPTGSDGYTF. As DNA, the CDR3 is TGTGCCAGCTCACCAACAGGGTCGGATGGCTACACCTTC.

The chain carries TRBV2 and TRBJ1-6; 10 bases are shared with TRBD1. Germline lookup yields CDR1 SNHLY and CDR2 FYNNEI. CDR3 length: 15 residues. Losses at the gene ends were 7 bases for V and 7 bases for J; bases not matched to a gene: 7. The CDR3 sequence is CASMGQGIGNSPLHF. The CDR3 DNA reads TGTGCCAGCATGGGACAGGGGATAGGGAATTCACCCCTCCACTTT.

The genes are TRBV5-1 and TRBJ1-5; 7 positions match TRBD1. The CDR3 consists of 15 residues. J was trimmed by 5 bases and V by 2 bases; bases with no gene match: 7. CDR1 SGHRS and CDR2 YFSETQ come from the germline V gene. CDR3 protein: CASSLTDRLHQPQHF. In nucleotides, the CDR3 is TGCGCCAGCAGCTTAACGGACAGGCTACATCAGCCCCAGCATTTT.

The J gene is TRBJ2-1, the V gene TRBV5-1; 10 bases line up with TRBD2. The CDR3 extends over 16 amino acids. With 5 bases clipped from V and 0 bases from J, the junction kept 5 bases outside the gene matches. Germline CDR1 and CDR2: SGHRS and YFSETQ. The CDR3 sequence is CASSSRTSGSYNEQFF. The CDR3 DNA sequence: TGCGCCAGCAGTTCTCGGACTAGCGGCTCCTACAATGAGCAGTTCTTC. Drawing the rest from reference TRBV5-1 and TRBJ2-1, the complete variable domain is KAGVTQTPRYLIKTRGQQVTLSCSPISGHRSVSWYQQTPGQGLQFLFEYFSETQRNKGNFPGRFSGRQFSNSRSEMNVSTLELGDSALYLCASSSRTSGSYNEQFFGPGTRLTVL.

This rearrangement joins TRBV9 to TRBJ2-3, with 14 bases lining up with TRBD2. V was clipped by 4 bases and J by 6 bases; unmatched bases: 13. The CDR3 totals 18 residues. CDR1 is SGDLS, CDR2 YYNGEE, per germline. Here the CDR3 reads CASSTTLGGLAGVDTQYF. The CDR3 DNA is TGTGCCAGCAGCACCACACTGGGGGGACTAGCGGGAGTTGATACGCAGTATTTT.

The CDR3 loop reads CASSQASGYTF. The CDR3 DNA sequence: TGTGCCAGCAGCCAAGCGAGTGGCTACACCTTC. The chain has TRBV3-1 (or the pseudogene TRBV3-2) and TRBJ1-2; D gene unclear. The CDR3 is 11 amino acids. The V gene lost 1 base and the J gene lost 7 bases, with 4 bases spanning the gap. From germline, CDR1 is LGHDT and CDR2 YNNKEL (reference sequence).